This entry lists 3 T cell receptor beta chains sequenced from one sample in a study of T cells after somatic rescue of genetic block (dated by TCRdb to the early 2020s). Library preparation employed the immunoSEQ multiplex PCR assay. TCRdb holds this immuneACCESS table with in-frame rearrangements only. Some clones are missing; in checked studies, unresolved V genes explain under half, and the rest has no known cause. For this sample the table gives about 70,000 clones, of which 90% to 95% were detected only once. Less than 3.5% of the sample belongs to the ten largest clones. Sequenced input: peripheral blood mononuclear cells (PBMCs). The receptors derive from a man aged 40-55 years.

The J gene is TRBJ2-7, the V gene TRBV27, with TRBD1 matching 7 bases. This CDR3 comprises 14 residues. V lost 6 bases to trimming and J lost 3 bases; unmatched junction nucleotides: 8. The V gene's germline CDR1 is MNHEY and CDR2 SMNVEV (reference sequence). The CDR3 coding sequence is TGTGCCAGCAGCGGGACAGAAAGGGACTACGAGCAGTACTTC. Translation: CASSGTERDYEQYF.

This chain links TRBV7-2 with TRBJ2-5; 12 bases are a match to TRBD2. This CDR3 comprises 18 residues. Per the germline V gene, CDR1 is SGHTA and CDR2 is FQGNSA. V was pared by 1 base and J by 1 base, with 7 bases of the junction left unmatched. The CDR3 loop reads CASSLGLAGGPRQETQYF. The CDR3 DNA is TGTGCCAGCAGCTTAGGTCTAGCGGGAGGGCCGCGCCAAGAGACCCAGTACTTC.

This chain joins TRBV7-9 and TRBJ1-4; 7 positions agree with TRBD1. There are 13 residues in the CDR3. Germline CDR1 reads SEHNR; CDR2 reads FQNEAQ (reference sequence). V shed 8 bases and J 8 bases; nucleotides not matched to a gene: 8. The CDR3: CASGEGAEEKLFF. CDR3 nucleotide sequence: TGTGCCAGCGGGGAGGGGGCAGAAGAAAAACTGTTTTTT.